This T cell receptor beta chain emerged from a study of blood T cells in healthy people across ages. A second about 7 to 11 cycle PCR used barcoded and J-beta primers. TCRdb re-derived calls from the 5' RACE reads in MiXCR, one entry per CDR3 protein. The sample records around 1,000,000 distinct CDR3 sequences, approximately 26% being singletons. This clonotype was counted a few times. Germline V lookup: CDR1 SEHNR, CDR2 FQNEAQ (reference sequence). With 5 bases removed from V and 2 bases from J, the gap between germline ends came to 10 bases. This CDR3 has 13 residues. The same data also contributed to another study, on T cells of mothers and their children.

The chain couples TRBV7-9 to TRBJ2-7; D is possibly TRBD2 (5 bases). Input material: blood. This TCR was sampled from a girl aged 2 to 9 in good health. In DNA form, the CDR3 reads TGTGCCAGCAGCGCTGACGGGGCCTACGAGCAGTACTTC. Protein product: CASSADGAYEQYF.